These T cell receptor beta chains were read from a single sample in a study of regulatory T cells in long-lasting Graves disease. TCRdb passed the multiplex PCR reads through MiXCR, listing each CDR3 protein once. The table lists around 320,000 distinct CDR3 sequences, around 17% of them singletons. The sample was also reused in another study, on T cells in Graves' hyperthyroidism and ophthalmopathy.

The source was peripheral blood mononuclear cells (PBMCs), collected at new diagnosis, from a patient treated with antithyroid drugs. Every receptor here comes from a man aged 35-49 years with Graves disease. CDR3s include the opening cysteine and the closing phenylalanine or tryptophan. Each record gives: V gene, J gene, CDR3 protein.

TRBV5-6	TRBJ1-3	CASSLVEAGNTIYF
TRBV20-1	TRBJ2-5	CSAAEAGRFGETQYF
TRBV7-9	TRBJ2-2	CASSLAFQGFSNTGELFF
TRBV28	TRBJ2-3	CASSHLGGTDTQYF
TRBV10-3	TRBJ1-5	CAISEAGGNQPQHF
TRBV20-1	TRBJ2-7	CSARGGTGSYEQYF
TRBV14	TRBJ2-1	CASSHKGGRGNEQFF
TRBV10-3	TRBJ1-1	CAIKSAGSATEAFF
TRBV24-1	TRBJ2-3	CATAGQGRTDTQYF
TRBV9	TRBJ1-3	CASSAGKQRTGNLVSGNTIYF
TRBV5-6	TRBJ1-3	CASRETGKGNTIYF
TRBV11-3	TRBJ2-1	CASSLRQHSKQFF
TRBV20-1	TRBJ1-4	CSASRFGQLNEKLFF
TRBV18	TRBJ2-7	CASPSRVNFYEQYF
TRBV5-6	TRBJ2-2	CATSRRGITGELFF
TRBV18	TRBJ2-3	CASSPGGGDTQYF
TRBV2	TRBJ2-3	CASSENRASTDTQYF
TRBV30	TRBJ1-4	CAWSARGRNEKLFF
TRBV7-9	TRBJ2-7	CASSLSGLGYEQYF
TRBV11-3	TRBJ2-3	CASSLSRGTDRTDTQYF
TRBV6-1	TRBJ2-7	CASSPAGPTYEQYF
TRBV20-1	TRBJ1-1	CSVGSTDTEAFF
TRBV6-1	TRBJ2-5	CASRPERDWKETQYF
TRBV7-3	TRBJ2-2	CASSGTGGNPGELFF
TRBV9	TRBJ2-1	CASSVAFGGGGAINNEQFF
TRBV7-9	TRBJ2-2	CASSPDTYTGELFF
TRBV6-2/TRBV6-3	TRBJ1-6	CASSYVTARARSPLHF
TRBV7-3	TRBJ2-3	CASSVSGDTADTQYF
TRBV19	TRBJ2-2	CASRLTGNTGELFF